This passage covers 30 T cell receptor beta chains from one sample sequenced in a study of T cell responses to AZD1222 COVID-19 vaccine. Repertoires were generated with immunoSEQ multiplex PCR, while TCRdb's copy carries only in-frame clones and drops some. The sample lists around 80,000 clones; 70% to 90% were seen once. Sequencing used peripheral blood, obtained 28 days after the second AZD1222 dose. The receptors were sampled from an adult who received the AZD1222 COVID-19 vaccine.

The chain employs TRBV2 and TRBJ1-1, with a possible D match to TRBD1 (5 bases). With 4 bases removed from V and 11 bases from J, the gap between germline ends came to 14 bases. Germline V gene data show CDR1 as SNHLY and CDR2 as FYNNEI. This CDR3 has 12 amino acids. The DNA of the CDR3 is TGTGCCAGCAGTGGTGAAAGGGGAGAGGCTTTCTTT. This translates into CASSGERGEAFF.

The chain has TRBV3-1 (or the pseudogene TRBV3-2) and TRBJ2-1; 11 nucleotides align to TRBD2. Germline V lookup: CDR1 LGHDT, CDR2 YNNKEL (reference sequence). This CDR3 is built from 15 residues. Trimming took 4 bases from V and 7 from J; bases not matched to a gene: 6. The CDR3 loop is CASSPRLAGRNEQFF. DNA for the CDR3: TGTGCCAGCAGCCCTAGACTAGCGGGGAGGAATGAGCAGTTCTTC.

The V call is TRBV4-1, the J call TRBJ1-2, with 7 bases aligning to TRBD1. CDR3 length: 17 amino acids. The trim removed 0 bases at V and 3 bases at J, leaving 10 bases unmatched. Germline values: CDR1 MGHRA, CDR2 YSYEKL. In nucleotides, the CDR3 is TGCGCCAGCAGCCAAGATAGTTCAGGGGGGGTTTACTATGGCTACACCTTC. The encoded protein is CASSQDSSGGVYYGYTF.

This chain links TRBV6-5 with TRBJ2-1, with D perhaps TRBD2 (6 bases). V lost 6 bases and J 7 bases, leaving 13 bases between the germline ends. Germline CDR1 and CDR2: MNHEY and SVGAGI. The CDR3 has 13 residues. The CDR3 sequence is CASRRGVTNEQFF. DNA of the CDR3: TGTGCCAGCAGGCGGGGTGTTACAAATGAGCAGTTCTTC.

For the CDR3, the DNA is TGTGCCAGCGGGATCAGGGGGAATCAGCCCCAGCATTTT. Its protein is CASGIRGNQPQHF. This chain uses TRBV28 with TRBJ1-5; 7 bases agree with TRBD1. This CDR3 region has 13 residues. CDR1 and CDR2 (germline): MDHEN, SYDVKM. Germline trimming cut 8 bases from V and 4 bases from J; bases unmatched to any gene: 5. Based on the CDR3 plus reference TRBV28 and TRBJ1-5, the full variable domain is DVKVTQSSRYLVKRTGEKVFLECVQDMDHENMFWYRQDPGLGLRLIYFSYDVKMKEKGDIPEGYSVSREKKERFSLILESASTNQTSMYLCASGIRGNQPQHFGDGTRLSIL.

The gene calls are TRBV2 and TRBJ1-2; the D gene is possibly TRBD1 (6 bases). This CDR3 has 14 amino acids. V lost 6 bases to trimming and J lost 5 bases, with 16 bases between them. The germline V gene encodes CDR1 SNHLY and CDR2 FYNNEI. CDR3 amino acids: CASRGDTSGYGYTF. For the CDR3, the DNA is TGTGCCAGCAGAGGGGACACCTCCGGGTATGGCTACACCTTC.

The chain carries TRBV19 and TRBJ2-3; TRBD1 aligns across 7 bases. Germline V lookup: CDR1 LNHDA, CDR2 SQIVND (reference sequence). V shed 4 bases and J 3 bases; nucleotides not matched to a gene: 4. The CDR3 contains 14 residues. This CDR3 is CASSKPTGTDTQYF. For the CDR3, the DNA is TGTGCCAGTAGTAAACCGACAGGGACAGATACGCAGTATTTT.

This clone was found a few times. The gene calls are TRBV6-2 or TRBV6-3 and TRBJ1-3; maybe TRBD1 (5 bases). This CDR3 is 16 amino acids long. Germline CDR1 MNHEY, CDR2 SVGEGT. Trimming took 6 bases from V and 0 from J, leaving 15 bases between them. CDR3 nucleotide sequence: TGTGCCAGCAGCTTGGGACGGTGGAGCTCTGGAAACACCATATATTTT. Protein product: CASSLGRWSSGNTIYF.

V gene TRBV7-2 combines with J gene TRBJ1-1; possible D gene TRBD1, 5 bases. The CDR3 covers 14 residues. The germline V and J ends were trimmed by 4 bases and 0 bases, with 9 bases remaining between them. Germline V lookup: CDR1 SGHTA, CDR2 FQGNSA. The CDR3 loop is CASSWGRMNTEAFF. The CDR3 DNA reads as TGTGCCAGCAGCTGGGGACGGATGAACACTGAAGCTTTCTTT.

The rearrangement links TRBV14 to TRBJ1-4; no clear D gene. V lost 0 bases to trimming and J lost 3 bases, with 8 bases between them. CDR3 length: 15 amino acids. The germline gives CDR1 SGHDN, CDR2 FVKESK. For the CDR3, the DNA is TGTGCCAGCAGCCAAGAGGGAAGAGCTAATGAAAAACTGTTTTTT. Residues: CASSQEGRANEKLFF.

The chain uses TRBV28 and TRBJ1-6; D is possibly TRBD1 (6 bases). The CDR3 consists of 14 residues. Germline assignment: CDR1 MDHEN and CDR2 SYDVKM. V lost 5 bases and J lost 7, with 12 bases in between. In DNA form, the CDR3 reads TGTGCCAGCAGTAACAGGGTCGTCAATTCACCCCTCCACTTT. Translation gives CASSNRVVNSPLHF.

This clone was counted between two and nine times. V gene TRBV27 combines with J gene TRBJ2-5, with 8 bases matching TRBD1. CDR1 MNHEY and CDR2 SMNVEV come from the germline V gene (reference sequence). The CDR3 spans 13 residues. V gave up 5 bases and J gave up 7 bases; unmatched junction bases: 6. In nucleotides, the CDR3 is TGTGCCAGCAGTGCGGACAGGGTGGGGACCCAGTACTTC. Translated: CASSADRVGTQYF.

This chain links TRBV29-1 with TRBJ2-2; D remains unclear. The CDR3 sequence is 15 residues long. Germline V gives CDR1 SQVTM, CDR2 ANQGSEA. Trimming removed 7 bases at V and 0 bases at J, with 15 bases between. The CDR3 loop reads CSAKGFPTNTGELFF. In DNA, the CDR3 is TGCAGCGCTAAAGGCTTCCCCACGAACACCGGGGAGCTGTTTTTT.

This clone was detected ten times or more. The CDR3 nucleotides read TGTGCCAGCAGCGTCAGGGGCAGGGATTCACCCCTCCACTTT. It codes for CASSVRGRDSPLHF. This chain links TRBV7-2 with TRBJ1-6, with TRBD1 as a possible D gene (6 bases). The V end lost 5 bases, the J end lost 8 bases, and 13 bases lay between the germline ends. The CDR3 has 14 residues. Germline assignment: CDR1 SGHTA and CDR2 FQGNSA.

The rearrangement links TRBV27 to TRBJ1-5; D is uncertain. The ends were cut back, 5 bases at V and 0 bases at J, with 14 bases in the middle. Looked up from germline, CDR1 is MNHEY and CDR2 is SMNVEV (reference sequence). The CDR3 is 16 amino acids. CDR3 DNA: TGTGCCAGCAGTCCCCTCAGGTCCTATAGCAATCAGCCCCAGCATTTT. Translating it yields CASSPLRSYSNQPQHF.

The V gene is TRBV12-3 or TRBV12-4, the J gene TRBJ2-1; D uncertain. Deletions cut 4 bases from V and 8 bases from J, with 6 bases between. The CDR3 consists of 11 residues. CDR3 sequence (DNA): TGTGCCAGCAGTTACAGCTATGAGCAGTTCTTC. Amino acids: CASSYSYEQFF.

V is TRBV2 and J is TRBJ2-5; a possible D gene is TRBD2 (7 bases). This CDR3 is 13 amino acids long. Trimming took off 10 bases at V and 5 bases at J, with 17 bases between the two ends. The germline CDR1 and CDR2 sequences are SNHLY and FYNNEI. As DNA, the CDR3 is TGTGCCACCAGGGGCGGGGGCCGGGAGACCCAGTACTTC. This sequence encodes CATRGGGRETQYF.

This clone was detected only once. The genes are TRBV12-3 or TRBV12-4 and TRBJ2-7; unclear D gene. The length of the CDR3 is 12 residues. The ends were cut back, 5 bases at V and 4 bases at J, with 9 bases in the middle. The CDR3 loop is CASSPQWYEQYF. The CDR3, as DNA: TGTGCCAGCAGTCCCCAGTGGTACGAGCAGTACTTC.

This sequence joins TRBV4-1 and TRBJ2-1; TRBD1 matches at 9 bases. Trimming at V came to 3 bases and at J to 5 bases, leaving 5 bases not matched to a gene. Germline values: CDR1 MGHRA, CDR2 YSYEKL. The CDR3 sequence is 15 residues long. This CDR3 is CASSHGQGSHNEQFF. The CDR3 nucleotides are TGCGCCAGCAGCCACGGACAGGGGAGTCACAATGAGCAGTTCTTC.

CDR3 region: CASSREGTGSQYF. The CDR3 coding sequence is TGTGCCAGCAGCCGGGAGGGAACAGGGTCCCAGTACTTC. This sequence joins TRBV6-5 and TRBJ2-5, with 8 bases fitting TRBD2. The CDR3 runs to 13 residues. The V gene's germline CDR1 is MNHEY and CDR2 SVGAGI. V lost 6 bases, J lost 9 bases, and 9 bases stayed unmatched.

The chain carries TRBV9 and TRBJ2-3, with D possibly matching TRBD1 (6 bases). The germline V and J ends were trimmed by 3 bases and 0 bases, with 11 bases remaining between them. Germline CDR1 and CDR2: SGDLS and YYNGEE. The CDR3 length is 15 residues. Here the CDR3 reads CASSDRVGSTDTQYF. The CDR3 DNA is TGTGCCAGCAGCGACAGGGTGGGGAGCACAGATACGCAGTATTTT.

The chain combines TRBV27 with TRBJ1-6, with D unresolved. The CDR3 totals 17 residues. Trimming shortened V by 3 bases and J by 0 bases, and 12 bases separated the two germline ends. Germline CDR1 MNHEY, CDR2 SMNVEV (reference sequence). The CDR3 here is CASSLGLSGSYNSPLHF. In DNA form, the CDR3 reads TGTGCCAGCAGTTTGGGTCTCTCGGGCTCCTATAATTCACCCCTCCACTTT.

The chain links TRBV19 to TRBJ2-5, with D hard to call. Germline V CDR1 and CDR2: LNHDA, SQIVND (reference sequence). CDR3 length: 19 residues. V was trimmed by 7 bases and J by 2 bases, leaving 29 bases between them. The DNA for the CDR3 is TGTGCCAGTACTGAGATCTATAACCCAGATCCCAGATTACAAGAGACCCAGTACTTC. It is translated as CASTEIYNPDPRLQETQYF.

The chain joins TRBV6-6 to TRBJ2-5; 10 bases fit TRBD1. Germline V gives CDR1 MNHNY, CDR2 SVGAGI (reference sequence). The CDR3 runs 15 residues. The V and J ends lost 2 bases and 10 bases, in that order; junction bases with no gene match: 10. Here the CDR3 DNA reads TGTGCCAGCAGTTACCTCAGGGACAGGGGAAGCGACCAGTACTTC. This sequence encodes CASSYLRDRGSDQYF.

The chain uses TRBV11-2 and TRBJ2-7; D tentatively fits TRBD1 or TRBD2 (6 bases each). CDR3 size: 14 residues. Trimming shortened V by 6 bases and J by 6 bases, and 18 bases separated the two germline ends. CDR1 is SGHAT and CDR2 is FQNNGV in the germline V gene. CDR3 residues: CASRLGGRGIEQYF. CDR3 bases: TGTGCCAGCAGACTCGGGGGCAGGGGCATCGAGCAGTACTTC.

V usage is TRBV27 and J usage is TRBJ1-6, with TRBD1 as a possible D gene (5 bases). The CDR3 is 17 residues long. Per germline, CDR1 MNHEY and CDR2 SMNVEV (reference sequence). Between the trimmed V and J ends, which lost 3 bases and 7 bases, there was a span of 19 bases. The CDR3 here is CASSFSQTVSPNSPLHF. As DNA, the CDR3 is TGTGCCAGCAGTTTTTCCCAGACAGTTTCTCCGAATTCACCCCTCCACTTT.

This clone turned up a few times. This chain joins TRBV19 and TRBJ2-7; 10 bases agree with TRBD2. Trimming at V came to 5 bases and at J to 3 bases, leaving 10 bases not matched to a gene. Germline CDR1 LNHDA, CDR2 SQIVND (reference sequence). CDR3 length equals 16 residues. This CDR3 reads CASSPEPGLALYEQYF. The CDR3, as DNA: TGTGCCAGTAGTCCGGAACCGGGACTAGCGCTCTACGAGCAGTACTTC.

This chain uses TRBV7-2 with TRBJ1-2, with TRBD1 identical over 7 bases. There are 13 residues in the CDR3. The germline V gene encodes CDR1 SGHTA and CDR2 FQGNSA. Germline trimming cut 7 bases from V and 2 bases from J; bases unmatched to any gene: 4. The DNA of the CDR3 is TGTGCCAGCATACAGGGGTCCAACTATGGCTACACCTTC. Its protein is CASIQGSNYGYTF.

The chain recombines TRBV28 with TRBJ2-4, with D possibly TRBD2 on 5 matching bases. Germline V gives CDR1 MDHEN, CDR2 SYDVKM. There are 15 residues in the CDR3. Between the trimmed V and J ends, which lost 1 base and 9 bases, there was a span of 16 bases. The CDR3 loop reads CASSLSAALATIQYF. For the CDR3, the DNA is TGTGCCAGCAGTTTATCCGCGGCCCTAGCCACCATTCAGTACTTC. The whole variable domain, remainder taken from reference TRBV28 and TRBJ2-4, is DVKVTQSSRYLVKRTGEKVFLECVQDMDHENMFWYRQDPGLGLRLIYFSYDVKMKEKGDIPEGYSVSREKKERFSLILESASTNQTSMYLCASSLSAALATIQYFGAGTRLSVL.

V and J are TRBV28 and TRBJ2-5; 9 positions agree with TRBD2. The CDR3 has 16 amino acids. CDR1 and CDR2 from the germline V gene are MDHEN and SYDVKM. V lost 1 base and J lost 6; bases outside the gene matches: 9. The CDR3 region has the DNA TGTGCCAGCAGTTTATTAGGGGCGGGGGGGCGAAAGACCCAGTACTTC. The encoded protein is CASSLLGAGGRKTQYF.